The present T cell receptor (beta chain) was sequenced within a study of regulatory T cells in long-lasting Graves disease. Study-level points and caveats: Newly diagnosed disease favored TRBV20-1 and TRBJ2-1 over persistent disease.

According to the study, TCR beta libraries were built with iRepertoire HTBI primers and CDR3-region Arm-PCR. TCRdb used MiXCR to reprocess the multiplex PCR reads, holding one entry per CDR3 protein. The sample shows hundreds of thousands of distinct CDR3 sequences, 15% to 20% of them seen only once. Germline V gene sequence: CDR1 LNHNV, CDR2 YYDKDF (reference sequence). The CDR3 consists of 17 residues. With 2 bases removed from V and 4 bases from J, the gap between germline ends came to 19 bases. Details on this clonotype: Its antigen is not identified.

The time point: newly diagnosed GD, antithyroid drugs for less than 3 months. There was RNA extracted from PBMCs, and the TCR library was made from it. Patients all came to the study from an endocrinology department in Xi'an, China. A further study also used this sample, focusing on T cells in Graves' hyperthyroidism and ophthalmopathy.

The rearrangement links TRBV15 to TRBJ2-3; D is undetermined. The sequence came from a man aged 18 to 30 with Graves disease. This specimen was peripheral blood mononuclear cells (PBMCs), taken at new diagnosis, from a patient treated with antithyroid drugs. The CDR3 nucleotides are TGTGCCACCAGCAGACGCCTAGGCCAAGAGGATGCAGATACGCAGTATTTT. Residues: CATSRRLGQEDADTQYF.